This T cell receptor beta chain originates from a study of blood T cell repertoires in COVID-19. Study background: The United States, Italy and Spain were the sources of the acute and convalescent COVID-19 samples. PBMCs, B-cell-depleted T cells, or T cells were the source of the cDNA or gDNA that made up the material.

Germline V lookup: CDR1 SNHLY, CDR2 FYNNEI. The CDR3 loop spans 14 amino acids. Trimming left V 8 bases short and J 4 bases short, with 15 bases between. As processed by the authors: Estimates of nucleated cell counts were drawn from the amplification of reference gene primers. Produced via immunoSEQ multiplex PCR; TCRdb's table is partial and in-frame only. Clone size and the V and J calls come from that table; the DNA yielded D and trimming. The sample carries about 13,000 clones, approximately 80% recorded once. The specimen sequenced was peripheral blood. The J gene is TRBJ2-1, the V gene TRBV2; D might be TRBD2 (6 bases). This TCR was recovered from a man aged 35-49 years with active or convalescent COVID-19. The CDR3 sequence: CASGTSAIYNEQFF. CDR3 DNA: TGTGCCAGCGGGACTTCCGCAATATACAATGAGCAGTTCTTC.